The sequence of this T cell receptor beta chain was determined in a study of blood T cell repertoires in COVID-19 (dated by TCRdb to 2018 to 2021). About the study as a whole: Samples covering the acute and convalescent phases of COVID-19 were provided by collaborators in the United States, Italy and Spain. The material from the prospective study consisted of cDNA or gDNA derived from T cells, B-cell-depleted T cells, or PBMCs. Deeply sampled blood TCRbeta repertoires from subjects exposed to, actively infected with, or recovered from COVID-19 were included in the dataset. A freely available public database, intended as a resource for researchers studying the immune response to SARS-CoV-2, is where the repertoires were released. Samples were obtained from the ongoing ImmuneRACE study (first 160 participants) and from over a thousand subjects provided by 6 global collaborators. The sample metadata nearly always contained a de-identified subject ID, COVID-19 status, age in years and sex. HLA class I and class II types, where available, came from metadata supplied by the sample provider rather than from assay-based typing. What the authors observed across the whole study: Clinical and demographic metadata were provided uncurated, with the amount varying by source and participant.

The CDR3 spans 15 residues, from the cysteine through the phenylalanine. Only the CDR3 region is kept as DNA, spanning 45 bases read in frame from base 1. Compared with germline, V lacks 2 bases and J lacks 6 bases; bases without a gene match: 6. CDR1 and CDR2 were assigned from the germline V gene (reference sequence) as MNHEY and SMNVEV. TCRbeta CDR3 regions were amplified from genomic DNA using the immunoSEQ Assay, a bias-controlled multiplex PCR. As for how the authors treated the data: The number of nucleated cells in each sample was estimated from the amplification of reference gene primers within the assay. To quantify the absolute abundance of each unique TCRbeta CDR3 rearrangement, sequence reads were collapsed and filtered. For each sample, productive Simpson clonality was calculated by taking the square root of Simpson's diversity index across productive rearrangements. TCRdb holds this immuneACCESS table with in-frame rearrangements only. Some clones are missing; in checked studies, unresolved V genes explain under half, and the rest has no known cause. V and J calls and clone size are copied from that table; D and trimming were computed from the DNA. The sample data list 100,000 to 150,000 clones, and about 89% of these were observed just once. Of the sample, roughly an eighth falls within the top ten clones.

With respect to this clone: The antigen it recognizes is unknown. No much larger clonotype is one base removed from it; base qualities were not supplied.

One collaborating source in Seattle enrolled patients during active infection and followed them longitudinally through the course of disease. Each collaborating institution followed its own protocols to collect whole blood in K2EDTA tubes. For TCRbeta analysis, collaborators shipped samples in one of three forms: frozen whole blood, isolated PBMCs, or DNA extracted from either of those sample types. The sequence links TRBV27 to TRBJ1-5, with 8 junctional bases fitting TRBD1. This sequence was found in a woman between 70 and 85 years old with COVID-19, enrolled during active disease. The source material was peripheral blood. The bases are TGTGCCAGCAGTTTAGGACAGGGACTTGGTCAGCCCCAGCATTTT. Its protein product is CASSLGQGLGQPQHF.